A single sample is the source of the 16 T cell receptor beta chains below, sequenced in a study of blood T cell repertoires in COVID-19. The protocol was immunoSEQ multiplex PCR, while the TCRdb copy is restricted to in-frame clones and leaves out a portion. The sample lists approximately 100,000 clones; around 79% were seen once. The specimen was peripheral blood. Source of these receptors: a man between 65 and 85 years old with active or convalescent COVID-19.

The chain carries TRBV28 and TRBJ1-3, with D unclear. The CDR3 contains 12 residues. CDR1 and CDR2 (germline): MDHEN, SYDVKM. The V and J ends lost 11 bases and 0 bases respectively, with 8 bases between them. Here the CDR3 DNA reads TGTGCCTCAGCGAGCTCTGGAAACACCATATATTTT. Protein product: CASASSGNTIYF.

CDR3 bases: TGTGCCAGCAGCTTAGATAGGGGTCCGAAGCAGTTCTTC. Translation gives CASSLDRGPKQFF. The chain uses TRBV11-2 and TRBJ2-1; tentatively, D is TRBD1 (5 bases). The CDR3 runs 13 residues. V was cut by 0 bases and J by 11 bases, with 11 bases left in between. CDR1 SGHAT and CDR2 FQNNGV come from the germline V gene.

The chain uses TRBV2 and TRBJ2-3; 9 nucleotides match TRBD2. The CDR3 has 15 amino acids. Trimming took 3 bases from V and 5 from J; bases not matched to a gene: 6. Germline CDR1 is SNHLY and CDR2 is FYNNEI. The CDR3 DNA is TGTGCCAGCAGTGATGGCGGGGGGGCCCAAGATACGCAGTATTTT. Protein product: CASSDGGGAQDTQYF.

The V and J genes are TRBV3-1 (or the pseudogene TRBV3-2) and TRBJ2-2; the D gene is possibly TRBD1 (6 bases). In germline, CDR1 is LGHDT, CDR2 YNNKEL (reference sequence). Trimming removed 4 bases from V and 3 bases from J, with 18 bases in between. The length of the CDR3 is 17 residues. The CDR3 reads CASSRTVRTWDTGELFF. CDR3 nucleotide sequence: TGTGCCAGCAGCCGGACAGTAAGGACCTGGGACACCGGGGAGCTGTTTTTT.

The chain uses TRBV27 and TRBJ2-6, with D possibly matching TRBD1 (5 bases). The V end was cut by 0 bases, the J end by 2 bases, with 8 bases between. This CDR3 has 16 residues. Germline V CDR1 and CDR2: MNHEY, SMNVEV (reference sequence). Here the CDR3 reads CASSLSTGPGANVLTF. For the CDR3, the DNA is TGTGCCAGCAGTTTATCCACAGGACCTGGGGCCAACGTCCTGACTTTC.

V gene TRBV28 combines with J gene TRBJ2-1; 9 nucleotides align to TRBD2. V shed 3 bases, J shed 4 bases, and the junction held 4 bases outside the gene matches. CDR1 and CDR2 (germline): MDHEN, SYDVKM. The CDR3 is 15 residues long. The CDR3 DNA reads as TGTGCCAGCAGTTTCGTAGCGGGAGTGTACAATGAGCAGTTCTTC. Translation gives CASSFVAGVYNEQFF.

V gene TRBV5-1 combines with J gene TRBJ2-5; 7 bases match TRBD1. Germline V gene data show CDR1 as SGHRS and CDR2 as YFSETQ. With V trimmed by 4 bases and J by 7 bases, 7 bases remained unmatched. The CDR3 spans 13 residues. Written as DNA, the CDR3 is TGCGCCAGCAGCCTCGGGACAGAAGGGACCCAGTACTTC. Its translation: CASSLGTEGTQYF. Supplemented by reference TRBV5-1 and TRBJ2-5, the full variable domain reads KAGVTQTPRYLIKTRGQQVTLSCSPISGHRSVSWYQQTPGQGLQFLFEYFSETQRNKGNFPGRFSGRQFSNSRSEMNVSTLELGDSALYLCASSLGTEGTQYFGPGTRLLVL.

The chain carries TRBV6-5 and TRBJ1-5; 8 nucleotides match TRBD1. The V gene end was trimmed by 6 bases and the J gene end by 4 bases; junction bases not matched to a gene: 5. CDR1 and CDR2 (germline): MNHEY, SVGAGI. This CDR3 contains 14 residues. As DNA, the CDR3 is TGTGCCAGCAGCCCAGGGGGCCCGAATCAGCCCCAGCATTTT. Translation gives CASSPGGPNQPQHF.

The chain couples TRBV6-1 to TRBJ1-3; 8 bases line up with TRBD1. CDR3 length: 17 residues. V dropped 1 base and J dropped 3; count of bases not matched to a gene: 8. Germline V gene data show CDR1 as MNHNS and CDR2 as SASEGT. CDR3 in amino acids: CASSEGPTGAGGNTIYF. CDR3 in DNA: TGTGCCAGCAGTGAAGGCCCGACAGGGGCAGGTGGAAACACCATATATTTT.

A few counts support this clone. V is TRBV5-1 and J is TRBJ1-1; TRBD1 is a possible D gene (6 bases). The CDR3 is made up of 14 amino acids. The V end was cut by 2 bases, the J end by 2 bases, with 10 bases between. Germline V gene lookup returns CDR1 SGHRS and CDR2 YFSETQ. The chain's CDR3 is CASSFDRINTEAFF. CDR3 nucleotide sequence: TGCGCCAGCAGCTTTGACAGGATTAACACTGAAGCTTTCTTT.

The chain employs TRBV28 and TRBJ2-4; possibly TRBD1 for D (5 bases). The V gene's germline CDR1 is MDHEN and CDR2 SYDVKM. V lost 7 bases and J 2 bases, leaving 15 bases between the germline ends. CDR3 length: 15 amino acids. The CDR3 here is CASTPPGFSKNIQYF. In DNA, the CDR3 is TGTGCCAGCACCCCACCAGGGTTTTCCAAAAACATTCAGTACTTC.

The gene calls are TRBV20-1 and TRBJ2-7; the D is unclear. CDR1 is DFQATT, CDR2 SNEGSKA, per germline (reference sequence). The V end lost 8 bases, the J end lost 3 bases, and 8 bases lay between the germline ends. There are 10 residues in the CDR3. The CDR3 here is CSYRIYEQYF. The CDR3, as DNA: TGCAGTTATCGTATCTACGAGCAGTACTTC.

V is TRBV18 and J is TRBJ1-3; 10 bases line up with TRBD1. Germline CDR1 reads KGHSH; CDR2 reads LQKENI. The trim removed 2 bases at V and 0 bases at J, leaving 13 bases unmatched. This CDR3 spans 20 amino acids. The CDR3 coding sequence is TGTGCCAGCTCACCATCACCGGGACAGGGGCCCAGAAGCTCTGGAAACACCATATATTTT. This encodes CASSPSPGQGPRSSGNTIYF.

This chain uses TRBV27 with TRBJ2-3; TRBD2 might be the D (5 bases). CDR1 and CDR2 (germline): MNHEY, SMNVEV (reference sequence). The CDR3 length is 14 residues. Trimming took off 7 bases at V and 2 bases at J, with 13 bases between the two ends. CDR3 nucleotide sequence: TGTGCCAGCAAGGTGAGACGGGACACAGATACGCAGTATTTT. Protein sequence: CASKVRRDTDTQYF.

The chain uses TRBV6-5 and TRBJ2-7, with D possibly matching TRBD1 (6 bases). Germline assignment: CDR1 MNHEY and CDR2 SVGAGI. Deletions cut 8 bases from V and 3 bases from J, with 14 bases between. The length of the CDR3 is 13 residues. This CDR3 reads CASLSGQLYEQYF. In nucleotides, the CDR3 is TGTGCCAGCCTATCGGGACAACTCTACGAGCAGTACTTC.

This chain uses TRBV4-1 with TRBJ2-3; D might be TRBD2 (6 bases). V was cut by 3 bases and J by 8 bases, with 12 bases left in between. The CDR3 extends over 13 amino acids. Germline V gene lookup returns CDR1 MGHRA and CDR2 YSYEKL. This chain's CDR3 is CASSQASSATQYF. The CDR3, as DNA: TGCGCCAGCAGCCAGGCCTCTAGCGCTACGCAGTATTTT.